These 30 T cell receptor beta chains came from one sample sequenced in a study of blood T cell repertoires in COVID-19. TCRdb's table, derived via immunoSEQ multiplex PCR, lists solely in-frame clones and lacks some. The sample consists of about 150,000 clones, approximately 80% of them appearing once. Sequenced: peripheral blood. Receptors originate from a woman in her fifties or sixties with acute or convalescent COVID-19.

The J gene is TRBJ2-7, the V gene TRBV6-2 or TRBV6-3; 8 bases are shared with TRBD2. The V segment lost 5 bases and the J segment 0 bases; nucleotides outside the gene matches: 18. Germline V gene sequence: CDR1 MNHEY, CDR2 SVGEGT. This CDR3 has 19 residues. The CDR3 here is CASSPLIRAGALLSYEQYF. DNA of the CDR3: TGTGCCAGCAGTCCGCTAATCCGAGCGGGGGCCCTCCTCTCCTACGAGCAGTACTTC.

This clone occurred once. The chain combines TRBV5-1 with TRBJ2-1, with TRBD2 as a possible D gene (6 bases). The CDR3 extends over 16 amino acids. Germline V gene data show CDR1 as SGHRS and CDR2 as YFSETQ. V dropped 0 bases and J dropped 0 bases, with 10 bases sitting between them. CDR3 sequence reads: CASSLVRESSYNEQFF. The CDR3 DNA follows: TGCGCCAGCAGCTTGGTCCGGGAGAGCTCCTACAATGAGCAGTTCTTC.

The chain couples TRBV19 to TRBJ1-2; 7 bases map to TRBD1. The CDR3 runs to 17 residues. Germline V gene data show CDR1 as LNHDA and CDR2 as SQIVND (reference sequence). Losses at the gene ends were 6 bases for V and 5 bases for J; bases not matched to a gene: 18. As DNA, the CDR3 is TGTGCCAGTAGCCCTACCCTCTTGGAGGGGGCGGCTTATGGCTACACCTTC. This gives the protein CASSPTLLEGAAYGYTF.

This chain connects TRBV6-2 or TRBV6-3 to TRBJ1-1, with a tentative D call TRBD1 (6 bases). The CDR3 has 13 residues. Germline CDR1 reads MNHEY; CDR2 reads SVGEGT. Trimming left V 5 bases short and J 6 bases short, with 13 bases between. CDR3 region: CASSKGGAAEAFF. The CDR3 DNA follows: TGTGCCAGCAGTAAGGGGGGGGCGGCTGAAGCTTTCTTT.

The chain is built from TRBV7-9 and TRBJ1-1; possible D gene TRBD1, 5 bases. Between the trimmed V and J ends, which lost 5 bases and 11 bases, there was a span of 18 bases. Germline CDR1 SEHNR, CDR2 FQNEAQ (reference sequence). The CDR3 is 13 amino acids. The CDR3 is CASSVLGGENAFF. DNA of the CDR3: TGTGCCAGCAGCGTACTTGGGGGGGAAAACGCTTTCTTT.

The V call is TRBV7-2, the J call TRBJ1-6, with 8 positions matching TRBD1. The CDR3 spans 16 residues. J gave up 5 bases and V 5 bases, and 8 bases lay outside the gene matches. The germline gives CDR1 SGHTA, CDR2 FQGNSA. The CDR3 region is CASSIQGAGNNSPLHF. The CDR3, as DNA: TGTGCCAGCAGCATTCAGGGGGCGGGGAATAATTCACCCCTCCACTTT.

The CDR3 DNA reads as TGCGCCAGCGCTGTCAGGGGAGACGCCGGGGAGCTGTTTTTT. As protein: CASAVRGDAGELFF. The chain uses TRBV5-1 and TRBJ2-2; a weak D match, TRBD1 (6 bases). V lost 7 bases, J lost 6 bases, and 16 bases lay in between. The CDR3 sequence is 14 residues long. Germline V gene data show CDR1 as SGHRS and CDR2 as YFSETQ.

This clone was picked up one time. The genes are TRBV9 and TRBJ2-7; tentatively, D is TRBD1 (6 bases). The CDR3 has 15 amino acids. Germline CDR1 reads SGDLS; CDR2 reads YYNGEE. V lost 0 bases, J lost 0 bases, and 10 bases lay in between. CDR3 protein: CASSVDPRGSYEQYF. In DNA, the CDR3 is TGTGCCAGCAGCGTAGATCCCAGGGGCTCCTACGAGCAGTACTTC.

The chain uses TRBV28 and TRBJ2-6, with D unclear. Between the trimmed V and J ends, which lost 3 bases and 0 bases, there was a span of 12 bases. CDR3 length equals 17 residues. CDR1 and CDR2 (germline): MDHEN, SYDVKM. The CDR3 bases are TGTGCCAGCAGTTTGACCCCTTCGGGCTCTGGGGCCAACGTCCTGACTTTC. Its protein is CASSLTPSGSGANVLTF.

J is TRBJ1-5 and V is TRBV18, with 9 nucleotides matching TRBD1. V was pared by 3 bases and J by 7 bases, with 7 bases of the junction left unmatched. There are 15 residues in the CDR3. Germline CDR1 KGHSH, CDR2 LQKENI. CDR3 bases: TGTGCCAGCTCACCCACGGGACAGGGACAGCAGCCCCAGCATTTT. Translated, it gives CASSPTGQGQQPQHF.

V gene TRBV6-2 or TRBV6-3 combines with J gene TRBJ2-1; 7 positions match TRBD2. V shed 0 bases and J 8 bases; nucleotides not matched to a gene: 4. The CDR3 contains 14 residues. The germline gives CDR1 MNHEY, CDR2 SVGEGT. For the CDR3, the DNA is TGTGCCAGCAGTTACTCGAATAGCGGGCATGAGCAGTTCTTC. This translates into CASSYSNSGHEQFF.

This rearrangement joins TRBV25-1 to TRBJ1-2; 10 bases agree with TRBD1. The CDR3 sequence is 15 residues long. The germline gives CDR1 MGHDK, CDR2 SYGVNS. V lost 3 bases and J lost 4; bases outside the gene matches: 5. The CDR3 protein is CASSDDRGRGYGYTF. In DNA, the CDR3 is TGTGCCAGCAGTGATGACAGGGGGCGCGGCTATGGCTACACCTTC.

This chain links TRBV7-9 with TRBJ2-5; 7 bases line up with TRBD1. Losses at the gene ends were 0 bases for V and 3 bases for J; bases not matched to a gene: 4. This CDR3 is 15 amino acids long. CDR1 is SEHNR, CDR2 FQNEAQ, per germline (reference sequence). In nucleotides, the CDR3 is TGTGCCAGCAGCTTAGCGACAGGGCAGAAAGAGACCCAGTACTTC. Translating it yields CASSLATGQKETQYF.

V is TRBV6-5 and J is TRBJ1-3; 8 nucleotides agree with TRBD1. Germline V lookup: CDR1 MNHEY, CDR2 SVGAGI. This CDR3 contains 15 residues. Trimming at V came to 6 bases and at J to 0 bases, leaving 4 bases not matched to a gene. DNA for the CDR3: TGTGCCAGCAGCGGACAGGGAGGCTCTGGAAACACCATATATTTT. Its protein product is CASSGQGGSGNTIYF.

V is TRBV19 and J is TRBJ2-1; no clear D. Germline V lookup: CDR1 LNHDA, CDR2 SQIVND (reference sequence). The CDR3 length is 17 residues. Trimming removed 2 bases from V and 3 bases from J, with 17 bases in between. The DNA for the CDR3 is TGTGCCAGTAGTATATTCTCAGCGTATCTAATCTACAATGAGCAGTTCTTC. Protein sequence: CASSIFSAYLIYNEQFF. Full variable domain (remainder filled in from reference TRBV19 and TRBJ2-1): DGGITQSPKYLFRKEGQNVTLSCEQNLNHDAMYWYRQDPGQGLRLIYYSQIVNDFQKGDIAEGYSVSREKKESFPLTVTSAQKNPTAFYLCASSIFSAYLIYNEQFFGPGTRLTVL.

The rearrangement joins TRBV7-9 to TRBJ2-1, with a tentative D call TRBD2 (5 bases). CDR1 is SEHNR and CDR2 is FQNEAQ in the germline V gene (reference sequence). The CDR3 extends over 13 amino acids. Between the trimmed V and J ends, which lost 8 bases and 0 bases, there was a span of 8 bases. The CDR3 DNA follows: TGTGCCAGCTCAGGACTCTCCTACAATGAGCAGTTCTTC. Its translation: CASSGLSYNEQFF. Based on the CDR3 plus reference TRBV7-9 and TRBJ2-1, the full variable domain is DTGVSQNPRHKITKRGQNVTFRCDPISEHNRLYWYRQTLGQGPEFLTYFQNEAQLEKSRLLSDRFSAERPKGSFSTLEIQRTEQGDSAMYLCASSGLSYNEQFFGPGTRLTVL.

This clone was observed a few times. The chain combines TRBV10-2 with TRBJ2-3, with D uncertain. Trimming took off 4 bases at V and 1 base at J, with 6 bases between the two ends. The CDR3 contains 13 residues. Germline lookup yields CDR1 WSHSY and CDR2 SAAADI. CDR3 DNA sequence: TGCGCCAGCAGTGTATTAGGCACAGATACGCAGTATTTT. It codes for CASSVLGTDTQYF.

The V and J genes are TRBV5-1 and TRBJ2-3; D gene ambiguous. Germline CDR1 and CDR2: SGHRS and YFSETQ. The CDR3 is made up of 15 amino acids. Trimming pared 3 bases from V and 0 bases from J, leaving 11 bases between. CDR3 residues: CASSSPLGSTDTQYF. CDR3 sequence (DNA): TGCGCCAGCAGCTCCCCCCTAGGAAGCACAGATACGCAGTATTTT.

CDR3 amino acids: CASSITGLGANVLTF. The CDR3 DNA is TGTGCCAGCAGCATTACAGGGTTAGGGGCCAACGTCCTGACTTTC. J is TRBJ2-6 and V is TRBV9; maybe TRBD1 (6 bases). Trimming left V 4 bases short and J 4 bases short, with 12 bases between. The CDR3 is made up of 15 amino acids. Germline CDR1 reads SGDLS; CDR2 reads YYNGEE.

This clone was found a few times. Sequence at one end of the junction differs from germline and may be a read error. CDR3 sequence reads: CASSKATVANVLTF. As DNA, the CDR3 is TGTGCCAGCAGTAAAGCGACAGTGGCCAACGTCCTGACTTTC. This chain links TRBV6-1 with TRBJ2-6; weak D call: TRBD1 (5 bases). CDR3 length equals 14 residues. Per the germline V gene, CDR1 is MNHNS and CDR2 is SASEGT.

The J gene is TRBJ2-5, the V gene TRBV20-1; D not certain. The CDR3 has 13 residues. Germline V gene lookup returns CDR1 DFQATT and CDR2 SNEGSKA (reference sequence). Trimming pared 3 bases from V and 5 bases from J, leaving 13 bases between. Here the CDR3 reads CSASQSGSETQYF. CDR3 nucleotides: TGCAGTGCTAGTCAATCCGGGTCCGAGACCCAGTACTTC.

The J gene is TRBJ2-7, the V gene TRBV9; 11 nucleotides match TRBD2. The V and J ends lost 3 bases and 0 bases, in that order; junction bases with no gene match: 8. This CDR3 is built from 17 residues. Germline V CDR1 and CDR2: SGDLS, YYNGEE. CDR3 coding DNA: TGTGCCAGCAGCGCCTCCCTAGCGGGGGGTTCCTCCTACGAGCAGTACTTC. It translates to CASSASLAGGSSYEQYF.

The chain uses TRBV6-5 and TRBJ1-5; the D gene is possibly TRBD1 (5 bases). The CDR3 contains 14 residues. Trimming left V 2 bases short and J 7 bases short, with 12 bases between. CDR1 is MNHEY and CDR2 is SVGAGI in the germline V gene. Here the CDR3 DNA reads TGTGCCAGCAGTTACGGGGCCGGAAGCCAGCCCCAGCATTTT. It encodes CASSYGAGSQPQHF.

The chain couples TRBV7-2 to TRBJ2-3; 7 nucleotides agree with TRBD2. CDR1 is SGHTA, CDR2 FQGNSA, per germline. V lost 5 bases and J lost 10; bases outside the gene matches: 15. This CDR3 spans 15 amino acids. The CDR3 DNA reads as TGTGCCAGCAGCACCAGAGGGCGGGGGACGAGGGCGCAGTATTTT. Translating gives CASSTRGRGTRAQYF. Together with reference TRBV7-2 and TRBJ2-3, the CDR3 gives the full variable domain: GAGVSQSPSNKVTEKGKDVELRCDPISGHTALYWYRQSLGQGLEFLIYFQGNSAPDKSGLPSDRFSAERTGGSVSTLTIQRTQQEDSAVYLCASSTRGRGTRAQYFGPGTRLTVL.

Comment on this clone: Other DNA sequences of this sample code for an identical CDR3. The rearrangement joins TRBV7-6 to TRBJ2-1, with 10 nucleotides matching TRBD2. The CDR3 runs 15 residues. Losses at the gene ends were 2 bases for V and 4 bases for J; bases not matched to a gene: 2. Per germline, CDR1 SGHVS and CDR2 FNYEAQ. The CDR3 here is CASSLTSGDYNEQFF. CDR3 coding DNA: TGTGCCAGCAGCTTAACTAGCGGGGATTACAATGAGCAGTTCTTC.

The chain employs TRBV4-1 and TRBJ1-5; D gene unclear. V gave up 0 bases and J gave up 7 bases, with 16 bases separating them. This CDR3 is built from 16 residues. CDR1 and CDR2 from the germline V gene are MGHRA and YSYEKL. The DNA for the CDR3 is TGCGCCAGCAGCCAAGAAAAGGCCGGGTATGGGCAGCCCCAGCATTTT. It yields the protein CASSQEKAGYGQPQHF.

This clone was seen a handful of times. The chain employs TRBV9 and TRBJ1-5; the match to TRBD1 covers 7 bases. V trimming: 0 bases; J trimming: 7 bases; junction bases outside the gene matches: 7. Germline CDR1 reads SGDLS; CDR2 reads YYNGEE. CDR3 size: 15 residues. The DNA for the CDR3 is TGTGCCAGCAGCGTAGGAGAGGGGGCTCGCCAGCCCCAGCATTTT. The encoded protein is CASSVGEGARQPQHF.

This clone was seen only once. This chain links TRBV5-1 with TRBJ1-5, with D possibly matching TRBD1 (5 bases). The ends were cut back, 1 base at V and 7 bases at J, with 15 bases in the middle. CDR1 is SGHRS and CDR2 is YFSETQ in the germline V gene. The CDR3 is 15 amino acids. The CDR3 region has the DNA TGCGCCAGCAGCTTGTCGTTAGGGGAGGACCAGCCCCAGCATTTT. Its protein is CASSLSLGEDQPQHF.

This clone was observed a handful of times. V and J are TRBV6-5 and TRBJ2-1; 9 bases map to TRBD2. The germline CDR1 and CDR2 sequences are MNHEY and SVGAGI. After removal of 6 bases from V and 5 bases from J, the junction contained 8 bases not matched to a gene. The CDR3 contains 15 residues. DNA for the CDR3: TGTGCCAGCAGGGCGGGGGGGGGAGGCCACAATGAGCAGTTCTTC. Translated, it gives CASRAGGGGHNEQFF.

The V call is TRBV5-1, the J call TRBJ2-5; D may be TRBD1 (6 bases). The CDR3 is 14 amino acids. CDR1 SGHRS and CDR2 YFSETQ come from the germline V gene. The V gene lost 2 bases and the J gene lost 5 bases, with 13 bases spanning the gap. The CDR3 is CASSLDQGRETQYF. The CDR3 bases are TGCGCCAGCAGCTTAGATCAGGGGCGGGAGACCCAGTACTTC.